Reported below is one T cell receptor (beta chain). This specimen belongs to a study of cytomegalovirus exposure and HLA in healthy donors. The CDR3 is 14 residues long. V dropped 5 bases and J dropped 3 bases, with 13 bases sitting between them. Germline values: CDR1 KGHSH, CDR2 LQKENI. 13 Jbeta primers and 60 Vbeta primers were used for the PCR. This table comes from immunoSEQ multiplex PCR, and its TCRdb copy is limited to in-frame clones, with some not included. The repertoire includes 140,000 to 150,000 clones, approximately 80% of them detected once, and about 4% sits in the top ten. Sequencing was carried out using PBMCs. This TCR was recovered from a male donor in good health and CMV-seronegative. The chain carries TRBV18 and TRBJ2-5, with a tentative D call TRBD1 (6 bases). DNA of the CDR3: TGTGCCAGCTCAGCTAACAGGGCCAAAGAGACCCAGTACTTC. This codes for CASSANRAKETQYF. The entire variable domain, with the rest obtained from reference TRBV18 and TRBJ2-5, is as follows: NAGVMQNPRHLVRRRGQEARLRCSPMKGHSHVYWYRQLPEEGLKFMVYLQKENIIDESGMPKERFSAEFPKEGPSILRIQQVVRGDSAAYFCASSANRAKETQYFGPGTRLLVL.